Listed here are 7 T cell receptor beta chains from one sample, sequenced in a study of cytotoxic CD8 clonotypes in ibrutinib-treated CLL. TCRdb keeps only in-frame clones here, not all; method: immunoSEQ multiplex PCR. The sample has 100,000 to 150,000 clones, 70% to 90% seen once. The sample in question was PBMCs, obtained after 24 months of ibrutinib treatment. These receptors all come from a human donor with chronic lymphocytic leukemia.

This clone was picked up one time. Mismatch with germline at one junction end may stem from a read error. The chain joins TRBV4-1 to TRBJ2-1; TRBD1 matches at 10 bases. The CDR3 is 18 amino acids. Germline V gene sequence: CDR1 MGHRA, CDR2 YSYEKL. The CDR3 sequence: CASSPRAMTGGSHNEQFF. In nucleotides, the CDR3 is TGCGCCAGCAGCCCCCGAGCCATGACAGGGGGCTCCCACAATGAGCAGTTCTTC.

The rearrangement links TRBV7-9 to TRBJ2-5, with 13 bases that match TRBD2. Germline V gene data show CDR1 as SEHNR and CDR2 as FQNEAQ (reference sequence). The trim removed 6 bases at V and 4 bases at J, leaving 5 bases unmatched. CDR3 size: 15 residues. In DNA form, the CDR3 reads TGTGCCAGCAGTCGGACTAGCGGGAGACTAGAGACCCAGTACTTC. It yields the protein CASSRTSGRLETQYF. Full variable domain (remainder filled in from reference TRBV7-9 and TRBJ2-5): DTGVSQNPRHKITKRGQNVTFRCDPISEHNRLYWYRQTLGQGPEFLTYFQNEAQLEKSRLLSDRFSAERPKGSFSTLEIQRTEQGDSAMYLCASSRTSGRLETQYFGPGTRLLVL.

The chain has TRBV27 and TRBJ1-1; D uncertain. CDR3 length equals 14 residues. Germline CDR1 MNHEY, CDR2 SMNVEV (reference sequence). V was trimmed by 2 bases and J by 0 bases, leaving 7 bases between them. Here the CDR3 reads CASSLRQMNTEAFF. In DNA, the CDR3 is TGTGCCAGCAGTTTACGCCAGATGAACACTGAAGCTTTCTTT.

J is TRBJ2-1 and V is TRBV9, with 13 bases matching TRBD2. The CDR3 consists of 15 residues. V shed 4 bases and J 7 bases; nucleotides not matched to a gene: 5. Germline V lookup: CDR1 SGDLS, CDR2 YYNGEE. The CDR3 loop reads CASSPRLAGGNEQFF. CDR3 bases: TGTGCCAGCAGCCCGCGACTAGCGGGGGGTAATGAGCAGTTCTTC.

This clone has more than one count but fewer than ten. The chain combines TRBV5-4 with TRBJ1-1; D is possibly TRBD1 (5 bases). Trimming removed 0 bases at V and 5 bases at J, with 8 bases between. The CDR3 consists of 13 residues. The germline gives CDR1 SGHNT, CDR2 YYREEE (reference sequence). CDR3 bases: TGTGCCAGCAGCTTGGCAGGGCAGACTGAAGCTTTCTTT. Translation gives CASSLAGQTEAFF. Full variable domain (outside the CDR3, taken from reference TRBV5-4 and TRBJ1-1): ETGVTQSPTHLIKTRGQQVTLRCSSQSGHNTVSWYQQALGQGPQFIFQYYREEENGRGNFPPRFSGLQFPNYSSELNVNALELDDSALYLCASSLAGQTEAFFGQGTRLTVV.

This clone was counted between two and nine times. The chain is built from TRBV14 and TRBJ2-2; 7 bases fit TRBD1. Germline loops: CDR1 SGHDN, CDR2 FVKESK. The CDR3 is made up of 15 amino acids. Trimming took 4 bases from V and 4 from J; bases not matched to a gene: 6. Here the CDR3 DNA reads TGTGCCAGCAGCCGTACAGGGGCTAGCACCGGGGAGCTGTTTTTT. It codes for CASSRTGASTGELFF.

This clone was picked up a small number of times. V usage is TRBV6-6 and J usage is TRBJ1-2, with D unclear. From germline, CDR1 is MNHNY and CDR2 SVGAGI (reference sequence). V was pared by 0 bases and J by 4 bases, with 9 bases between. There are 14 residues in the CDR3. The CDR3 DNA is TGTGCCAGCAGTTACTCGGAAAGGAGCTATGGCTACACCTTC. This codes for CASSYSERSYGYTF.